Below, 6 T cell receptor beta chains from the same sample are listed, as sequenced in a study of cytotoxic CD8 clonotypes in ibrutinib-treated CLL. Sequencing was performed with immunoSEQ multiplex PCR; in TCRdb, only in-frame clones are kept and a portion is missing. This table has fewer than 80,000 clones, approximately 62% appearing once. The material sequenced was PBMCs, taken after 12 months of ibrutinib treatment. These receptors were taken from a human donor with chronic lymphocytic leukemia.

This clone was seen only a few times. This rearrangement joins TRBV14 to TRBJ1-2; no clear D gene. This CDR3 spans 13 amino acids. Looked up from germline, CDR1 is SGHDN and CDR2 is FVKESK. The V end was cut by 0 bases, the J end by 8 bases, with 10 bases between. In nucleotides, the CDR3 is TGTGCCAGCAGCCAAGAATGGGATCGAGGCTACACCTTC. Residues: CASSQEWDRGYTF.

This clone has at least ten counts. The chain joins TRBV4-1 to TRBJ1-2; D gene uncertain. The germline V gene has CDR1 MGHRA and CDR2 YSYEKL. CDR3 length equals 10 residues. The V gene lost 4 bases and the J gene lost 8 bases, with 5 bases spanning the gap. CDR3 amino acids: CASSLPGYTF. The DNA of the CDR3 is TGCGCCAGCAGCCTCCCGGGCTACACCTTC.

V is TRBV19 and J is TRBJ2-1; the match to TRBD2 covers 7 bases. V dropped 5 bases and J dropped 6; count of bases not matched to a gene: 7. This CDR3 contains 14 residues. Germline V lookup: CDR1 LNHDA, CDR2 SQIVND (reference sequence). DNA for the CDR3: TGTGCCAGTAGTGTAGGACTAGTGGGCAATGAGCAGTTCTTC. It translates to CASSVGLVGNEQFF. Full variable domain (rest looked up from reference TRBV19 and TRBJ2-1): DGGITQSPKYLFRKEGQNVTLSCEQNLNHDAMYWYRQDPGQGLRLIYYSQIVNDFQKGDIAEGYSVSREKKESFPLTVTSAQKNPTAFYLCASSVGLVGNEQFFGPGTRLTVL.

This clone was detected ten times or more. The CDR3 DNA reads TGCGCCATTCAGGGACTAGCGGGTGCCTACGAGCAGTACTTC. It is translated as CAIQGLAGAYEQYF. The genes are TRBV10-1 and TRBJ2-7, with 12 nucleotides matching TRBD2. CDR3 length equals 14 residues. Germline CDR1 is WNHNN and CDR2 is SYGVQD (reference sequence). J lost 2 bases, V lost 10 bases, and 6 bases had no gene match.

CDR3 coding DNA: TGTGCCAGCAGCCGTGGACAGGGGGAAATCGAGCAGTACGTC. Translation: CASSRGQGEIEQYV. The chain carries TRBV5-6 and TRBJ2-7; 10 bases fit TRBD1. Germline assignment: CDR1 SGHDT and CDR2 YYEEEE. V shed 4 bases and J 6 bases; nucleotides not matched to a gene: 7. The CDR3 sequence is 14 residues long.

CDR3 region: CASRSGGSVETQYF. In nucleotides, the CDR3 is TGCGCCAGCAGGAGCGGGGGGTCTGTAGAGACCCAGTACTTC. The chain joins TRBV5-1 to TRBJ2-5; 9 bases map to TRBD2. The V segment lost 5 bases and the J segment 4 bases; nucleotides outside the gene matches: 6. CDR1 and CDR2 from the germline V gene are SGHRS and YFSETQ. This CDR3 is built from 14 residues.